This TCR beta chain comes out of a study of blood T cell repertoires in COVID-19. V lost 5 bases to trimming and J lost 6 bases, with 25 bases between them. This CDR3 is built from 17 residues. The germline V gene has CDR1 MNHNY and CDR2 SVGAGI (reference sequence). The sample holds a few counts of this clone. Authors' processing steps: Nucleated cell number was recorded as an estimate derived from reference gene primer amplification. Data came from immunoSEQ multiplex PCR; TCRdb stores just in-frame clones and leaves some out. V, J and clone size are taken as reported in that table, and D and trimming were inferred from the DNA itself. The table has about 29,000 clones, 85% to 90% seen once.

This receptor was taken from a human donor with active COVID-19. The donor label of this sample is uncertain. The material sequenced was peripheral blood. V usage is TRBV6-6 and J usage is TRBJ1-1; the D gene is possibly TRBD1 (5 bases). CDR3 in amino acids: CASSHTGRIGATPEAFF. The CDR3, as DNA: TGTGCCAGCAGTCACACCGGGCGGATAGGGGCCACCCCTGAAGCTTTCTTT.